The rows below give T cell receptor beta chains drawn from one sample of a study of blood T cell repertoires in COVID-19. Measured with immunoSEQ multiplex PCR; TCRdb has only the in-frame clones, and not every one. Among 100,000 to 150,000 clones, roughly 86% were seen once, and the ten largest hold roughly 10%. Sequenced: peripheral blood. The receptor set was obtained from a woman aged 70-85 years with COVID-19, enrolled during active disease. CDR3s leave out the opening cysteine and the closing phenylalanine or tryptophan.

V: TRBV7-6; J: TRBJ1-2; CDR3: ASSLTQGAASSYGYT
V: TRBV19; J: TRBJ1-5; CDR3: ASSIIGLRNQPQH
V: TRBV27; J: TRBJ2-7; CDR3: ASSLSGTGPHEQY
V: TRBV2; J: TRBJ2-3; CDR3: ASRGGQGRGTDTQY
V: TRBV7-9; J: TRBJ2-5; CDR3: ASSFSAVLETQY
V: TRBV10-2; J: TRBJ1-4; CDR3: ASSRGTGSEKLF
V: TRBV7-8; J: TRBJ1-6; CDR3: AGGEGYNSPLH
V: TRBV18; J: TRBJ1-3; CDR3: ASSPPGGNTIY
V: TRBV7-9; J: TRBJ2-1; CDR3: ASSFPPSSSYNEQF
V: TRBV6-5; J: TRBJ2-1; CDR3: ASSKRTSGYNEQF
V: TRBV12-5; J: TRBJ2-7; CDR3: PAYEQY
V: TRBV18; J: TRBJ1-1; CDR3: ASSPQGGDTEAF
V: TRBV19; J: TRBJ2-5; CDR3: ASSRRLAGGQETQY
V: TRBV28; J: TRBJ2-3; CDR3: ASILGQGTDTQY
V: TRBV3-1/TRBV3-2; J: TRBJ2-7; CDR3: ASSQIPGQGFYEQY
V: TRBV28; J: TRBJ1-5; CDR3: ASSSGGWARLSNQPQH
V: TRBV6-5; J: TRBJ1-6; CDR3: ASRQTGGLAPLH
V: TRBV5-8; J: TRBJ1-5; CDR3: ASRSDREDNQPQH
V: TRBV9; J: TRBJ2-1; CDR3: ASSGLAGGNEQF
V: TRBV5-1; J: TRBJ1-1; CDR3: ASSWGGNTEAF
V: TRBV7-9; J: TRBJ1-3; CDR3: ASSPGTASGNTIY
V: TRBV21-1; J: TRBJ1-5; CDR3: ASSNRDRGRVAEGQPQH
V: TRBV9; J: TRBJ2-7; CDR3: ASSVEGEAEQY
V: TRBV6-5; J: TRBJ1-1; CDR3: ASSYAGQGDTEAF
V: TRBV5-1; J: TRBJ1-1; CDR3: ASSFEVNTEAF
V: TRBV3-1/TRBV3-2; J: TRBJ2-3; CDR3: ASSQYTDTQY
V: TRBV27; J: TRBJ2-6; CDR3: ASRRFGAGTRFSGANVLT
V: TRBV5-5; J: TRBJ2-2; CDR3: ASSSLQGMNTGELF
V: TRBV5-5; J: TRBJ1-1; CDR3: ASSLDYPEREAF
V: TRBV5-3; J: TRBJ2-5; CDR3: ARSLAEGALVGETQY
V: TRBV5-1; J: TRBJ2-5; CDR3: ASSSTGGGETQY
V: TRBV5-6; J: TRBJ2-7; CDR3: ASSSFYEQY
V: TRBV6-5; J: TRBJ2-1; CDR3: ASSLGRVGNEQF
V: TRBV2; J: TRBJ1-6; CDR3: ASSTGVGNSPLH
V: TRBV5-6; J: TRBJ1-3; CDR3: ASSHDSSGNTIY
V: TRBV18; J: TRBJ1-2; CDR3: ASSPPSLGSNYGYT
V: TRBV6-4; J: TRBJ1-2; CDR3: ASSDFSGLLYGYT
V: TRBV19; J: TRBJ1-5; CDR3: ASTSTDSDKQPQH
V: TRBV27; J: TRBJ1-6; CDR3: ASSSIYMRQINSPLH
V: TRBV20-1; J: TRBJ1-2; CDR3: SASGTVGYT
V: TRBV30; J: TRBJ1-6; CDR3: ASPRSTGYGNSPLH
V: TRBV2; J: TRBJ1-4; CDR3: ASSDSGTGGLSEKLF
V: TRBV5-5; J: TRBJ1-5; CDR3: ASSPTGTTLNQPQH